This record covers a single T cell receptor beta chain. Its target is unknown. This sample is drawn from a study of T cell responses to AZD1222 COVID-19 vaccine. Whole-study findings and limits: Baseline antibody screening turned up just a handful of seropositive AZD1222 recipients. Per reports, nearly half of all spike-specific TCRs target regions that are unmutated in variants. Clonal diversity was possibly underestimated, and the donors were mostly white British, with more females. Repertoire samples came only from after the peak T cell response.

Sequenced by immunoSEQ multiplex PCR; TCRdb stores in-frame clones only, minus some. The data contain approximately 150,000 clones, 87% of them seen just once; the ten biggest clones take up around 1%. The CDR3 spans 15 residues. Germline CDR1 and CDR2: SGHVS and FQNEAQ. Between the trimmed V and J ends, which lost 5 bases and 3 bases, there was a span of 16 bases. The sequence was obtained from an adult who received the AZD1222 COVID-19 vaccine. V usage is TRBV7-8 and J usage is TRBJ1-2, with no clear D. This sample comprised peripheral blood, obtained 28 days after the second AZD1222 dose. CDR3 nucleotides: TGTGCCAGCAGCCCAGGAAAAATCTTATACTATGGCTACACCTTC. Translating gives CASSPGKILYYGYTF.